This TCR beta chain is drawn from a study of PD-L1 blockade in urothelial cancer. Looking at the study overall: Blood analysis took place 3 weeks (second dose) and 6 weeks after treatment start.

Noted time point: peripheral blood 6 weeks after treatment start. Study observations and caveats: Below-median pretreatment blood TCR clonality was associated with improved progression-free and overall survival.

The CDR3 covers 17 residues. CDR1 and CDR2 from the germline V gene are MNHNS and SASEGT. V dropped 0 bases and J dropped 7; count of bases not matched to a gene: 10. Added to each PCR by spiking were synthetic TCR analog templates. TCRdb keeps only in-frame clones here, not all; method: immunoSEQ multiplex PCR. The table lists about 90,000 clones, approximately 82% of them singletons. Remarks on this clone: The antigen is not known.

The chain joins TRBV6-1 to TRBJ2-1; 9 positions agree with TRBD2. The TCR comes from a man in his 70s with urothelial cancer. The sequences come from PBMCs, collected around atezolizumab (anti-PD-L1) treatment. CDR3 protein: CASSEAVSAGGKNEQFF. DNA for the CDR3: TGTGCCAGCAGTGAAGCGGTTTCGGCGGGAGGGAAGAATGAGCAGTTCTTC.